The sequence of this T cell receptor (beta chain) was determined in a study of cytomegalovirus exposure and HLA in healthy donors. Study-wide results and caveats: Association of a missense DCLRE1C variant with TCR beta V- and J-gene trimming was reported in a later analysis. The only immune exposure information that was available was CMV serostatus.

V lost 1 base, J lost 1 base, and 8 bases lay in between. Germline assignment: CDR1 LNHNV and CDR2 YYDKDF (reference sequence). This CDR3 contains 15 residues. With respect to this clone: Its antigen is not identified.

Healthy individuals who donated bone marrow served as the donors. The PCR was carried out with 60 Vbeta primers and 13 Jbeta primers. TCRdb's table, derived via immunoSEQ multiplex PCR, lists solely in-frame clones and lacks some. The table shows 250,000 to 350,000 clones, with about nine tenths occurring only once. What was sequenced was PBMCs. The chain carries TRBV15 and TRBJ2-1, with a tentative D call TRBD1 (5 bases). The sequence was obtained from a man between 40 and 49 years old in good health and CMV-seropositive. The CDR3 protein is CATSRGAGSYNEQFF. Written as DNA, the CDR3 is TGTGCCACCAGCAGAGGAGCAGGGTCCTACAATGAGCAGTTCTTC.